These 19 T cell receptor beta chains share one sample of origin, sequenced in a study of T cells in Graves' hyperthyroidism and ophthalmopathy. TCR beta CDR3 region amplification was performed from RNA transcripts. A first-round RT-PCR of the TCR CDR3 used the HTBI primer set. A single record per CDR3 protein comes from TCRdb applying MiXCR to the multiplex PCR reads. The sample contains hundreds of thousands of distinct CDR3 sequences, roughly 16% of which appear only once. Material: blood. The receptors were gathered from a woman aged 40 to 49 with Graves' ophthalmopathy.

Many counts were recorded for this clonotype. The chain recombines TRBV7-8 with TRBJ2-3; TRBD1 matches at 7 bases. In germline, CDR1 is SGHVS, CDR2 FQNEAQ. The CDR3 has 14 residues. The junction had 5 bases not matched to a gene; V was cut back by 4 bases and J by 4 bases. DNA for the CDR3: TGTGCCAGCAGCTCGACAGGGCAGGCAGATACGCAGTATTTT. Protein sequence: CASSSTGQADTQYF. The whole variable domain, remainder taken from reference TRBV7-8 and TRBJ2-3, is GAGVSQSPRYKVAKRGQDVALRCDPISGHVSLFWYQQALGQGPEFLTYFQNEAQLDKSGLPSDRFFAERPEGSVSTLKIQRTQQEDSAVYLCASSSTGQADTQYFGPGTRLTVL.

This chain links TRBV20-1 with TRBJ2-3; D is perhaps TRBD1 or TRBD2 (5 bases each). Trimming shortened V by 6 bases and J by 8 bases, and 9 bases separated the two germline ends. This CDR3 region has 10 residues. The germline V gene has CDR1 DFQATT and CDR2 SNEGSKA (reference sequence). CDR3 loop: CSALGATQYF. CDR3 bases: TGCAGTGCACTCGGGGCTACGCAGTATTTT.

This clonotype came up a few times. J is TRBJ1-1 and V is TRBV18, with 7 bases fitting TRBD1. This CDR3 comprises 17 residues. Trimming cost V 1 base and J 1 base; bases outside gene matches: 9. Germline V gene lookup returns CDR1 KGHSH and CDR2 LQKENI. CDR3 in amino acids: CASSPLNTGVGNTEAFF. The CDR3 DNA sequence: TGTGCCAGCTCACCACTGAACACAGGGGTGGGGAACACTGAAGCTTTCTTT.

V and J are TRBV20-1 and TRBJ2-7; 14 bases fit TRBD2. Germline V gives CDR1 DFQATT, CDR2 SNEGSKA (reference sequence). Losses at the gene ends were 6 bases for V and 4 bases for J; bases not matched to a gene: 8. The CDR3 has 15 residues. The CDR3 region has the DNA TGCAGTGCAGAGGGACTAGCGGGAGCAAAGTACGAGCAGTACTTC. It codes for CSAEGLAGAKYEQYF.

The CDR3 coding sequence is TGTGCCAGCAGTGTGGCGACAGGGGGGTGGAATGAGCAGTTCTTC. Translation gives CASSVATGGWNEQFF. This chain uses TRBV2 with TRBJ2-1, with 9 bases matching TRBD1. CDR3 length: 15 residues. V shed 4 bases, J shed 7 bases, and the junction held 8 bases outside the gene matches. In germline, CDR1 is SNHLY, CDR2 FYNNEI.

This clonotype came up many times. The chain uses TRBV7-3 and TRBJ2-7; D ambiguous. This CDR3 comprises 14 residues. With 2 bases removed from V and 4 bases from J, the gap between germline ends came to 12 bases. CDR1 and CDR2 from the germline V gene are SGHTA and FQGTGA. Here the CDR3 DNA reads TGTGCCAGCAGCTTAGGCGGTGGCGGATACGAGCAGTACTTC. Its protein product is CASSLGGGGYEQYF.

This clonotype was seen a handful of times. V usage is TRBV11-2 and J usage is TRBJ2-7; 8 bases map to TRBD1. This CDR3 region has 16 residues. V was clipped by 1 base and J by 2 bases; unmatched bases: 7. The germline CDR1 and CDR2 sequences are SGHAT and FQNNGV. CDR3 region: CASSLVARGLPYEQYF. In nucleotides, the CDR3 is TGTGCCAGCAGCTTAGTCGCCAGGGGGCTTCCCTACGAGCAGTACTTC.

This clonotype was observed at least ten times. The CDR3 loop is CASQSGTEAGEQYF. The CDR3, as DNA: TGTGCCAGCCAGTCCGGGACAGAAGCGGGCGAGCAGTACTTC. The rearrangement joins TRBV28 to TRBJ2-7, with D perhaps matching TRBD1 (7 bases). Germline values: CDR1 MDHEN, CDR2 SYDVKM. V was shortened by 8 bases and J by 6 bases, with 20 bases between the two germline ends. This CDR3 spans 14 amino acids.

This clonotype was observed many times. The chain uses TRBV2 and TRBJ2-5, with TRBD1 identical over 9 bases. Germline CDR1 SNHLY, CDR2 FYNNEI. J gave up 9 bases and V 10 bases, and 21 bases lay outside the gene matches. The CDR3 length is 16 residues. CDR3 protein: CATRGNPGQGMGAQYF. The CDR3 nucleotides read TGTGCCACCAGGGGAAATCCGGGACAGGGTATGGGGGCCCAGTACTTC.

This clonotype was seen many times. V usage is TRBV7-3 and J usage is TRBJ2-7, with no clear D. V shed 1 base and J shed 6 bases, with 10 bases lying between them. Germline CDR1 and CDR2: SGHTA and FQGTGA. The CDR3 has 13 amino acids. The CDR3 loop is CASSLMSGGEQYF. As DNA, the CDR3 is TGTGCCAGCAGCTTAATGTCGGGTGGCGAGCAGTACTTC.

This clonotype came up many times. This chain links TRBV5-1 with TRBJ2-1; maybe TRBD2 (5 bases). The germline V gene has CDR1 SGHRS and CDR2 YFSETQ. The length of the CDR3 is 15 residues. The germline V and J ends were trimmed by 4 bases and 2 bases, with 13 bases remaining between them. The CDR3 DNA reads TGCGCCAGCAGCGCTGGAGGTGAGGCCTACAATGAGCAGTTCTTC. This codes for CASSAGGEAYNEQFF.

Ten or more counts support this clonotype. The V call is TRBV20-1, the J call TRBJ1-4; D is unresolved. Looked up from germline, CDR1 is DFQATT and CDR2 is SNEGSKA (reference sequence). Trimming pared 3 bases from V and 0 bases from J, leaving 14 bases between. The CDR3 sequence is 16 residues long. CDR3 DNA: TGCAGTGCTAGGCCAGGTCCCCTAGCAACTAATGAAAAACTGTTTTTT. Residues: CSARPGPLATNEKLFF.

The CDR3 region has the DNA TGTGCCAGCAGCTTCCCGGGACTAGCGGGGGGGCGAGCATGGTACGAGCAGTACTTC. This encodes CASSFPGLAGGRAWYEQYF. This chain joins TRBV11-2 and TRBJ2-7; the match to TRBD2 covers 16 bases. V lost 3 bases and J lost 4; bases outside the gene matches: 12. CDR3 length: 19 residues. Germline V gene lookup returns CDR1 SGHAT and CDR2 FQNNGV.

The V call is TRBV20-1, the J call TRBJ2-1; TRBD1 matches 8 bases. J was trimmed by 6 bases and V by 4 bases; bases with no gene match: 8. Germline values: CDR1 DFQATT, CDR2 SNEGSKA (reference sequence). The CDR3 length is 14 residues. DNA for the CDR3: TGCAGTGCTATCGGGCAGGGGGCGAGCAATGAGCAGTTCTTC. Residues: CSAIGQGASNEQFF.

Many counts were recorded for this clonotype. The chain is built from TRBV7-2 and TRBJ2-7, with 7 nucleotides matching TRBD2. This CDR3 has 15 amino acids. V shed 0 bases, J shed 2 bases, and the junction held 4 bases outside the gene matches. CDR1 is SGHTA, CDR2 FQGNSA, per germline. DNA of the CDR3: TGTGCCAGCAGCTTAGCTAGCGGGCCAACCTACGAGCAGTACTTC. It is translated as CASSLASGPTYEQYF.

This clonotype has at least ten counts. The chain has TRBV11-2 and TRBJ2-5; D is tentatively TRBD1 or TRBD2 (5 bases each). The CDR3 is made up of 13 amino acids. The germline V and J ends were trimmed by 3 bases and 4 bases, with 9 bases remaining between them. Germline-derived CDR1 and CDR2 are SGHAT and FQNNGV. CDR3 in DNA: TGTGCCAGCAGCTTCGGGGCCCCAGAGACCCAGTACTTC. Translation gives CASSFGAPETQYF. The full variable domain, its missing parts supplied by reference TRBV11-2 and TRBJ2-5, is EAGVAQSPRYKIIEKRQSVAFWCNPISGHATLYWYQQILGQGPKLLIQFQNNGVVDDSQLPKDRFSAERLKGVDSTLKIQPAKLEDSAVYLCASSFGAPETQYFGPGTRLLVL.

On this clonotype: One base away lies a much larger clone, so this may be a sequencing read error. The chain links TRBV28 to TRBJ1-5, with TRBD1 matching 7 bases. Germline V CDR1 and CDR2: MDHEN, SYDVKM. CDR3 length: 17 amino acids. Trimming removed 6 bases from V and 0 bases from J; junction bases left unmatched: 11. The CDR3 reads CASRPNRGLTSNQPQHF. The CDR3 DNA follows: TGTGCCAGCAGGCCAAACAGGGGCCTGACTAGCAATCAGCCCCAGCATTTT.

This clonotype was seen ten or more times. The chain uses TRBV2 and TRBJ1-4, with 10 bases identical to TRBD1. The CDR3 runs 14 residues. V trimming: 6 bases; J trimming: 4 bases; junction bases outside the gene matches: 2. Germline CDR1 and CDR2: SNHLY and FYNNEI. In DNA form, the CDR3 reads TGTGCCAGCAGACGGGACAGGGGTAATGAAAAACTGTTTTTT. Translating gives CASRRDRGNEKLFF.

This clonotype was recorded at least ten times. The rearrangement uses TRBV5-1 and TRBJ2-3; 10 nucleotides match TRBD2. Germline V lookup: CDR1 SGHRS, CDR2 YFSETQ. This CDR3 comprises 15 residues. V was clipped by 4 bases and J by 1 base; unmatched bases: 3. CDR3 amino acids: CASSLTSGGTDTQYF. For the CDR3, the DNA is TGCGCCAGCAGCCTCACTAGCGGGGGCACAGATACGCAGTATTTT.